Following are 16 T cell receptor beta chains from one sample sequenced in a study of T cells in Graves' hyperthyroidism and ophthalmopathy. Amplification of TCR beta CDR3 regions used RNA as the template. First-round RT-PCR with HTBI primers amplified the TCR CDR3 region. TCRdb re-called the multiplex PCR reads through MiXCR, storing one row per CDR3 protein. The sample holds 610,000 or so distinct CDR3 sequences, about 45% seen once. The sample taken for sequencing was peripheral blood or thyroid tissue (not recorded which). The origin of the receptors is a woman aged 18 to 35 with Graves' hyperthyroidism.

The chain has TRBV6-5 and TRBJ1-2; D is ambiguous. The germline CDR1 and CDR2 sequences are MNHEY and SVGAGI. The CDR3 length is 14 residues. Trimming removed 4 bases from V and 4 bases from J, with 13 bases in between. The CDR3 is CASSLRAGSYGYTF. In nucleotides, the CDR3 is TGTGCCAGCAGTTTGAGGGCTGGTTCCTATGGCTACACCTTC.

The chain is built from TRBV25-1 and TRBJ2-7, with D perhaps TRBD2 (6 bases). The germline V gene has CDR1 MGHDK and CDR2 SYGVNS. This CDR3 spans 11 amino acids. Trimming cost V 11 bases and J 0 bases, with 8 bases left between them. This chain's CDR3 is CAGTDSYEQYF. The CDR3 DNA is TGTGCCGGGACTGACTCCTACGAGCAGTACTTC.

This clonotype was seen more than once but under ten times. The V and J genes are TRBV4-1 and TRBJ2-2; 8 bases are shared with TRBD1. The CDR3 is 19 amino acids. Germline-derived CDR1 and CDR2 are MGHRA and YSYEKL. V trimming: 0 bases; J trimming: 4 bases; junction bases outside the gene matches: 13. For the CDR3, the DNA is TGCGCCAGCAGCCAAGATCGTAGGCAGGGGGCGCGGGGCACCGGGGAGCTGTTTTTT. It encodes CASSQDRRQGARGTGELFF.

At least ten counts were recorded for this clonotype. J is TRBJ2-7 and V is TRBV2, with 7 positions matching TRBD1. Looked up from germline, CDR1 is SNHLY and CDR2 is FYNNEI. V trimming: 6 bases; J trimming: 2 bases; junction bases outside the gene matches: 7. This CDR3 has 14 amino acids. This CDR3 is CASRPRQGPYEQYF. In DNA form, the CDR3 reads TGTGCCAGCAGGCCAAGACAGGGCCCCTACGAGCAGTACTTC.

The genes are TRBV10-3 and TRBJ2-1, with a weak D call TRBD1 (6 bases). Germline lookup yields CDR1 ENHRY and CDR2 SYGVKD. The V end lost 6 bases, the J end lost 4 bases, and 13 bases lay between the germline ends. This CDR3 has 14 residues. The CDR3 protein is CAISLEGEYNEQFF. CDR3 sequence (DNA): TGTGCCATCAGCCTTGAGGGGGAATACAATGAGCAGTTCTTC.

On this clonotype: A read error is possible here, since a much larger clone lies one base away. The CDR3 sequence: CASSPAAYSYEQCF. As DNA, the CDR3 is TGTGCCAGCAGCCCCGCGGCGTACTCCTACGAGCAGTGCTTC. This chain uses TRBV3-1 with TRBJ2-7; no definite D call. CDR3 length: 14 amino acids. Germline CDR1 LGHDT, CDR2 YNNKEL (reference sequence).

This clonotype was seen ten or more times. This chain connects TRBV20-1 to TRBJ2-7; a weak D match, TRBD1 (5 bases). The CDR3 is 14 amino acids. Per germline, CDR1 DFQATT and CDR2 SNEGSKA (reference sequence). Trimming removed 3 bases from V and 4 bases from J, with 16 bases in between. This CDR3 is CSARGEKGIYEQYF. The CDR3 DNA sequence: TGCAGTGCTAGGGGCGAGAAGGGGATATACGAGCAGTACTTC.

The V call is TRBV10-3, the J call TRBJ1-1, with D possibly matching TRBD1 (5 bases). Trimming removed 1 base at V and 3 bases at J, with 12 bases between. CDR3 length: 15 residues. Germline V gene lookup returns CDR1 ENHRY and CDR2 SYGVKD. CDR3 protein: CAISEFEGLHTEAFF. The CDR3 DNA reads TGTGCCATCAGTGAGTTCGAGGGGCTCCACACTGAAGCTTTCTTT.

This chain links TRBV7-8 with TRBJ2-2; 10 bases align to TRBD1. Germline V CDR1 and CDR2: SGHVS, FQNEAQ. The CDR3 runs 16 residues. V shed 5 bases and J 5 bases; nucleotides not matched to a gene: 8. The CDR3 loop is CASSLRGQGWTGELFF. The CDR3 DNA sequence: TGTGCCAGCAGCCTACGGGGACAGGGGTGGACCGGGGAGCTGTTTTTT.

In this sample, this clonotype turned up many times. The V call is TRBV4-2, the J call TRBJ2-1, with TRBD2 matching 7 bases. Germline V lookup: CDR1 LGHNA, CDR2 YNFKEQ. The CDR3 is 16 residues long. The trim removed 3 bases at V and 1 base at J, leaving 6 bases unmatched. The CDR3 protein is CASSQEASGSYNEQFF. The CDR3 DNA is TGTGCCAGCAGCCAGGAGGCTAGCGGTTCCTACAATGAGCAGTTCTTC.

The CDR3 region is CASSFSGTGVDTQYF. The CDR3, as DNA: TGTGCCAGCAGTTTCTCCGGGACAGGGGTAGATACGCAGTACTTC. This chain links TRBV2 with TRBJ2-5; TRBD1 agrees at 10 bases. The CDR3 sequence is 15 residues long. Per the germline V gene, CDR1 is SNHLY and CDR2 is FYNNEI. Trimming cost V 5 bases and J 11 bases; bases outside gene matches: 14.

This clonotype has at least ten counts. The V gene is TRBV11-3, the J gene TRBJ1-6, with D uncertain. V was trimmed by 7 bases and J by 9 bases, leaving 13 bases between them. CDR1 SGHNT and CDR2 YENEEA come from the germline V gene. This CDR3 comprises 13 residues. This CDR3 reads CASTWGEGSPLHF. CDR3 bases: TGTGCCAGCACGTGGGGTGAGGGTTCACCCCTCCACTTT.

The V call is TRBV9, the J call TRBJ2-3; the D is unclear. CDR3 length equals 15 residues. Germline values: CDR1 SGDLS, CDR2 YYNGEE. Between the trimmed V and J ends, which lost 3 bases and 3 bases, there was a span of 14 bases. The CDR3 here is CASSATWEATDTQYF. Here the CDR3 DNA reads TGTGCCAGCAGCGCCACTTGGGAAGCTACAGATACGCAGTATTTT.

The chain employs TRBV7-2 and TRBJ1-1, with TRBD1 as a possible D gene (6 bases). V lost 4 bases to trimming and J lost 6 bases, with 24 bases between them. This CDR3 contains 17 residues. Germline lookup yields CDR1 SGHTA and CDR2 FQGNSA. The DNA of the CDR3 is TGTGCCAGCAGCTGGAATCCACAGGGCGGGAGGGATCCTGAAGCTTTCTTT. Protein sequence: CASSWNPQGGRDPEAFF. Drawing the rest from reference TRBV7-2 and TRBJ1-1, the complete variable domain is GAGVSQSPSNKVTEKGKDVELRCDPISGHTALYWYRQSLGQGLEFLIYFQGNSAPDKSGLPSDRFSAERTGGSVSTLTIQRTQQEDSAVYLCASSWNPQGGRDPEAFFGQGTRLTVV.

This chain connects TRBV7-9 to TRBJ2-2; D is possibly TRBD1 (6 bases). CDR1 and CDR2 from the germline V gene are SEHNR and FQNEAQ (reference sequence). The CDR3 totals 14 residues. V lost 1 base and J lost 8, with 11 bases in between. The DNA of the CDR3 is TGTGCCAGCAGCTTAGGCATCAGGGGAGGGGAGCTGTTTTTT. As protein: CASSLGIRGGELFF.

Remarks on this clonotype: A single base separates this from a much larger clone, so it may be a read error. The V and J genes are TRBV13 and TRBJ2-2; D may be TRBD2 (5 bases). This CDR3 has 13 residues. Germline V lookup: CDR1 PRHDT, CDR2 FYEKMQ (reference sequence). The CDR3 region is CASSLPRAGELLF. Written as DNA, the CDR3 is TGTGCCAGCAGCCTCCCTAGGGCCGGGGAGCTGCTTTTT.